The T cell receptor (beta chain) under discussion was sequenced for a study of cytomegalovirus exposure and HLA in healthy donors. Trimming removed 5 bases from V and 6 bases from J; junction bases left unmatched: 4. Per germline, CDR1 MRHNA and CDR2 SNTAGT. The CDR3 spans 14 residues. 13 Jbeta primers and 60 Vbeta primers were used for the PCR. The table came from immunoSEQ multiplex PCR; TCRdb's copy has only in-frame clones and leaves some out. The data contain about 140,000 clones, 70% to 80% of them singletons. As concerns this clone: Its target is not known.

Study-level points and caveats: Relative to equally common others, HLA-associated TCR beta chains showed greater clonal expansion in a later analysis.

Material: PBMCs. V is TRBV6-4 and J is TRBJ2-3, with 11 bases that match TRBD1. The TCR comes from a woman aged 18-29 years in good health and CMV-seropositive. The CDR3 bases are TGTGCCAGCAGTCCGGACAGGGGGCTGGATACGCAGTATTTT. Its protein product is CASSPDRGLDTQYF.